This T cell receptor beta chain was documented in a study of OX40 agonist ivuxolimab in advanced cancers. The overall study: Patients with prior anti-PD-1, anti-PD-L1 or anti-CTLA-4 therapy were eligible; approximately 37% had some. Points from the study as a whole: At doses 0.1 to 3.0 mg/kg, CD4+ and CD8+ clones expanded. In the expanded peripheral T cells, antigen specificity was never determined.

Sampled blood was obtained at baseline, cycle 4 day 1, and cycle 7 day 1. Comments on this clone: Its antigen is not known.

Clones were read by immunoSEQ multiplex PCR, and TCRdb kept only the in-frame ones, dropping some. The sample has around 66,000 clones; more than 65% are singletons. This CDR3 has 11 amino acids. Germline V gene sequence: CDR1 MNHEY, CDR2 SVGAGI. Trimming removed 9 bases at V and 4 bases at J, with 9 bases between. The receptor's source is an adult with an advanced solid tumor such as melanoma, head and neck, liver or kidney cancer. Sequencing used CD4+ or CD8+ T cells sorted from blood, obtained in a trial of the OX40 agonist ivuxolimab. The chain carries TRBV6-5 and TRBJ1-1; D is possibly TRBD1 (6 bases). The CDR3 reads CASTGPTEAFF. DNA of the CDR3: TGTGCCAGTACAGGGCCCACTGAAGCTTTCTTT.